One and the same sample provided the 16 T cell receptor beta chains below, sequenced in a study of blood T cell repertoires in COVID-19. Clones were read by immunoSEQ multiplex PCR, and TCRdb kept only the in-frame ones, dropping some. The data show roughly 290,000 clones, roughly 80% seen once. Sequenced sample: peripheral blood. The receptors originated from a woman aged 45-60 years with active or convalescent COVID-19.

This clone was detected only once. The rearrangement uses TRBV12-3 or TRBV12-4 and TRBJ1-6; D remains unclear. V lost 6 bases and J lost 7, with 7 bases in between. The CDR3 runs to 12 residues. The CDR3 region has the DNA TGTGCCAGCAGCCTCAGGAATTCACCCCTCCACTTT. Residues: CASSLRNSPLHF.

This chain joins TRBV7-9 and TRBJ1-2; D unclear. Trimming removed 1 base from V and 4 bases from J, with 7 bases in between. Looked up from germline, CDR1 is SEHNR and CDR2 is FQNEAQ (reference sequence). The CDR3 has 13 residues. The CDR3 DNA reads TGTGCCAGCAGCTTAGTCCCGGGCTATGGCTACACCTTC. Its protein is CASSLVPGYGYTF.

The V gene is TRBV9, the J gene TRBJ2-5; 8 bases agree with TRBD2. V dropped 2 bases and J dropped 8; count of bases not matched to a gene: 11. Germline V lookup: CDR1 SGDLS, CDR2 YYNGEE. This CDR3 is 15 amino acids long. CDR3 nucleotides: TGTGCCAGCAGCGTCCGGCTAGCGGGTGTATCAACCCAGTACTTC. Amino acids: CASSVRLAGVSTQYF.

The CDR3 loop is CASSLGEPFGYTF. As DNA, the CDR3 is TGTGCCAGCAGTTTAGGGGAGCCTTTCGGCTACACCTTC. The chain couples TRBV28 to TRBJ1-2; no firm D call. Trimming pared 2 bases from V and 8 bases from J, leaving 12 bases between. Germline CDR1 is MDHEN and CDR2 is SYDVKM. This CDR3 region has 13 residues.

The chain has TRBV27 and TRBJ2-7, with 9 nucleotides matching TRBD2. CDR3 size: 16 residues. The trim removed 5 bases at V and 5 bases at J, leaving 13 bases unmatched. CDR1 and CDR2 from the germline V gene are MNHEY and SMNVEV (reference sequence). The CDR3 DNA follows: TGTGCCAGCAGTCACGCATATAGCGGGAGTGACGACGAGCAGTACTTC. This sequence encodes CASSHAYSGSDDEQYF.

CDR3 sequence reads: CASSEEGFGGYTF. The CDR3 nucleotides are TGTGCCAGCAGTGAGGAGGGGTTTGGCGGCTACACCTTC. This chain links TRBV6-4 with TRBJ1-2, with D maybe TRBD1 (5 bases). Trimming removed 3 bases at V and 8 bases at J, with 13 bases between. Germline V gene lookup returns CDR1 MRHNA and CDR2 SNTAGT. The CDR3 sequence is 13 residues long.

The chain combines TRBV2 with TRBJ1-2; D remains unclear. CDR1 and CDR2 from the germline V gene are SNHLY and FYNNEI. There are 12 residues in the CDR3. V lost 8 bases and J 6 bases, leaving 13 bases between the germline ends. The CDR3 reads CASGGFGDGYTF. The CDR3 nucleotides are TGTGCCAGCGGAGGGTTCGGGGATGGCTACACCTTC.

The V gene is TRBV14, the J gene TRBJ2-7; 7 nucleotides align to TRBD1. With 1 base clipped from V and 3 bases from J, the junction kept 3 bases outside the gene matches. The CDR3 runs 14 residues. Germline V CDR1 and CDR2: SGHDN, FVKESK. CDR3 region: CASSQGWDSYEQYF. The CDR3 coding sequence is TGTGCCAGCAGCCAAGGGTGGGACAGCTACGAGCAGTACTTC.

This chain links TRBV28 with TRBJ1-1, with TRBD1 as a possible D gene (5 bases). Germline values: CDR1 MDHEN, CDR2 SYDVKM. V lost 8 bases and J lost 7, with 14 bases in between. The CDR3 has 12 residues. The CDR3 loop is CASGDQGFEAFF. The CDR3 bases are TGTGCCAGCGGTGACCAGGGTTTTGAAGCTTTCTTT.

CDR3 DNA: TGTGCCAGCAGCGCCAGGGGTAGTGGGGCCAACGTCCTGACTTTC. Its translation is CASSARGSGANVLTF. This chain connects TRBV5-5 to TRBJ2-6, with a weak D call TRBD1 (6 bases). Germline V CDR1 and CDR2: SGHKS, YYEKEE (reference sequence). The CDR3 extends over 15 amino acids. V gave up 4 bases and J gave up 3 bases, with 11 bases separating them.

The rearrangement links TRBV7-8 to TRBJ2-1, with 7 bases that match TRBD2. The ends lost 2 bases at V and 6 bases at J; junction bases unmatched: 7. The CDR3 contains 15 residues. The germline gives CDR1 SGHVS, CDR2 FQNEAQ. CDR3 residues: CASSLPLWGGNEQFF. In nucleotides, the CDR3 is TGTGCCAGCAGCTTACCACTATGGGGGGGCAATGAGCAGTTCTTC. The full variable domain, in which reference TRBV7-8 and TRBJ2-1 provide the parts outside the CDR3, is GAGVSQSPRYKVAKRGQDVALRCDPISGHVSLFWYQQALGQGPEFLTYFQNEAQLDKSGLPSDRFFAERPEGSVSTLKIQRTQQEDSAVYLCASSLPLWGGNEQFFGPGTRLTVL.

The chain combines TRBV7-2 with TRBJ1-5, with 9 nucleotides matching TRBD1. Per germline, CDR1 SGHTA and CDR2 FQGNSA. This CDR3 is 15 amino acids long. The V and J ends lost 3 bases and 1 base, in that order; junction bases with no gene match: 1. Here the CDR3 reads CASSLGQGSNQPQHF. The CDR3 nucleotides are TGTGCCAGCAGCTTGGGACAGGGAAGCAATCAGCCCCAGCATTTT.

The V gene is TRBV11-2, the J gene TRBJ2-7; 12 nucleotides align to TRBD2. CDR3 length equals 16 residues. V lost 0 bases and J lost 4; bases outside the gene matches: 4. Germline V lookup: CDR1 SGHAT, CDR2 FQNNGV. CDR3 amino acids: CASSLEDLAGGYEQYF. The CDR3 coding sequence is TGTGCCAGCAGCTTAGAAGATCTAGCGGGAGGGTACGAGCAGTACTTC.

The rearrangement joins TRBV6-4 to TRBJ2-3; 10 bases map to TRBD2. Germline V gene sequence: CDR1 MRHNA, CDR2 SNTAGT. V shed 0 bases and J 7 bases; nucleotides not matched to a gene: 7. This CDR3 has 16 residues. This chain's CDR3 is CASSDSEREGPYTQYF. The CDR3 bases are TGTGCCAGCAGTGACTCCGAGCGGGAGGGCCCTTATACGCAGTATTTT.

The rearrangement links TRBV5-1 to TRBJ2-1; 8 bases agree with TRBD2. Per germline, CDR1 SGHRS and CDR2 YFSETQ. This CDR3 is built from 15 residues. The J segment lost 0 bases and the V segment lost 7 bases, leaving 6 bases of the junction unmatched. CDR3 sequence reads: CASYSGGSSYNEQFF. The CDR3 DNA follows: TGCGCCAGCTACTCGGGGGGGAGCTCCTACAATGAGCAGTTCTTC.

This clone was observed at least ten times. This chain links TRBV4-2 with TRBJ1-1, with D maybe TRBD1 (6 bases). Germline values: CDR1 LGHNA, CDR2 YNFKEQ. There are 15 residues in the CDR3. Trimming removed 4 bases at V and 5 bases at J, with 17 bases between. The CDR3 reads CASSLQGTERTEAFF. The CDR3 DNA is TGTGCCAGCAGCCTCCAGGGGACCGAAAGGACTGAAGCTTTCTTT.